The present T cell receptor beta chain was sequenced within a study of cytomegalovirus exposure and HLA in healthy donors. The PCR was carried out with 60 Vbeta primers and 13 Jbeta primers. TCRdb's table, derived via immunoSEQ multiplex PCR, lists solely in-frame clones and lacks some. The data hold 200,000 or so clones, with less than 85% observed a single time. On this clone: A junction boundary mismatches the germline segment, possibly from a read error.

The receptor was derived from a man aged 18-30 years in good health and CMV-seronegative. The sequenced sample consisted of PBMCs.

For the CDR3, the DNA is TGCGCCAGCAGCTTATGGGGAGATGGTTTGATCTTC. Protein product: CASSLWGDGLIF. The V and J genes are TRBV5-1 and TRBJ2-1; D perhaps matches TRBD2 (5 bases). Germline V gives CDR1 SGHRS, CDR2 YFSETQ. The CDR3 has 12 amino acids. The full variable domain, its missing parts supplied by reference TRBV5-1 and TRBJ2-1, is KAGVTQTPRYLIKTRGQQVTLSCSPISGHRSVSWYQQTPGQGLQFLFEYFSETQRNKGNFPGRFSGRQFSNSRSEMNVSTLELGDSALYLCASSLWGDGLIFGPGTRLTVL.